These 2 T cell receptor beta chains came from one sample sequenced in a study of blood T cell repertoires in COVID-19. Assay: immunoSEQ multiplex PCR; the TCRdb copy retains only in-frame clones and omits some. The data show fewer than 350,000 clones, approximately 90% seen once. Sequences were obtained from PBMCs or T cells enriched from blood (not recorded which). The receptor source for this set is a middle-aged woman who had recovered from COVID-19.

This clone appeared a single time. The chain is built from TRBV19 and TRBJ2-5, with a tentative D call TRBD1 (6 bases). Germline loops: CDR1 LNHDA, CDR2 SQIVND (reference sequence). The CDR3 length is 13 residues. V lost 4 bases to trimming and J lost 13 bases, with 19 bases between them. CDR3 loop: CASSTHNSGAWYF. In DNA form, the CDR3 reads TGTGCCAGTAGTACACACAACTCAGGGGCCTGGTACTTC.

This clone was counted between two and nine times. V gene TRBV6-2 or TRBV6-3 combines with J gene TRBJ2-1; 9 nucleotides match TRBD1. CDR3 length equals 15 residues. Germline V CDR1 and CDR2: MNHEY, SVGEGT. Losses at the gene ends were 4 bases for V and 4 bases for J; bases not matched to a gene: 5. The CDR3: CASSSVGQGYNEQFF. The CDR3 coding sequence is TGTGCCAGCAGTTCGGTCGGACAGGGGTACAATGAGCAGTTCTTC.